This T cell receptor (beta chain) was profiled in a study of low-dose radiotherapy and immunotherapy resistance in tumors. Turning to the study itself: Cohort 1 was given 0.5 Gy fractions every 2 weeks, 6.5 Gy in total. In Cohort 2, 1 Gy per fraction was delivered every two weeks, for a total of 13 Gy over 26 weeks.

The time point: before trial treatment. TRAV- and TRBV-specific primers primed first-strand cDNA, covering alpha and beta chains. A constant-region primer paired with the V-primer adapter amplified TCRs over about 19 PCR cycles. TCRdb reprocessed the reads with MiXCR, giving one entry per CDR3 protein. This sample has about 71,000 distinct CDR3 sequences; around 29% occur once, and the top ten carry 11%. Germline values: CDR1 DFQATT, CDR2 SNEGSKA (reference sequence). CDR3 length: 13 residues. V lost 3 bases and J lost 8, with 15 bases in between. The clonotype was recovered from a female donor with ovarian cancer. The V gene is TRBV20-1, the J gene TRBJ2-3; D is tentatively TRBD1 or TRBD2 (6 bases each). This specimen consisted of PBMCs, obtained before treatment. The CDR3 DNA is TGCAGTGCTAGCGGGGGCACCCTGGGTACGCAGTATTTT. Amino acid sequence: CSASGGTLGTQYF.